This is a list of T cell receptor beta chains from one sample in a study of vaccination and CD4 T cells after COVID-19. Their recognized antigens are unknown. MiXCR was run by TCRdb on the PCR reads, yielding one entry per CDR3 protein. Of more than 12,000 distinct CDR3 sequences listed, about 76% are singletons. The sequenced sample consisted of CD4+ T cells from blood, cultured in vitro. The source is a human donor who had recovered from COVID-19. Each CDR3 is given with its conserved first and last residue. A D gene is named only where the DNA matches it firmly. The size of a clone is reported for some rows only, either as once, few or many, or as a class for expanded clones.

CDR3aa	CDR3nt	abundance	v_gene	d_gene	j_gene
CSARGARTSGSSEQYF	TGCAGTGCTAGAGGCGCAAGGACTAGCGGGAGTAGCGAGCAGTACTTC	-	TRBV20-1	TRBD2	TRBJ2-7
CSARDAGGVADTQYF	TGCAGTGCTAGAGATGCGGGAGGTGTTGCAGATACGCAGTATTTT	-	TRBV20-1	TRBD2	TRBJ2-3
CASSFEQGWEQFF	TGTGCCAGCAGTTTTGAGCAGGGTTGGGAGCAGTTCTTC	-	TRBV28	-	TRBJ2-1
CASTPLAGYSTNTGELFF	TGTGCCAGCACCCCGCTAGCGGGGTACTCTACGAACACCGGGGAGCTGTTTTTT	-	TRBV27	TRBD2	TRBJ2-2
CASSYAQGYEQYF	TGTGCCAGCAGCTACGCACAGGGTTACGAGCAGTACTTC	few	TRBV6-5	-	TRBJ2-7
CASSEDRGLGYGYTF	TGTGCCAGCAGTGAGGACAGGGGGCTTGGCTATGGCTACACCTTC	once	TRBV25-1	TRBD1	TRBJ1-2
CASSLAGPRGYGYTF	TGTGCCAGCAGCTTAGCGGGTCCAAGGGGATATGGCTACACCTTC	few	TRBV7-2	-	TRBJ1-2
CASRTEGAGPHEQYF	TGTGCCAGCAGGACGGAAGGAGCAGGGCCCCACGAGCAGTACTTC	-	TRBV6-1	-	TRBJ2-7
CASTNQTSMYLCASRSSYNSPLHF	-	-	TRBV7-9	-	TRBJ1-6
CASNPGQGETGELFF	TGTGCCAGCAACCCGGGACAGGGGGAAACCGGGGAGCTGTTTTTT	-	TRBV7-3	TRBD1	TRBJ2-2